This T cell receptor beta chain was profiled in a study of T cells after yellow fever vaccination. Study-level points and caveats: The bulk population could contribute abundant contaminating clonotypes to FACS-sorted repertoires.

Regarding this clonotype: Its antigen is still unknown.

There are 14 residues in the CDR3. Germline V gives CDR1 LNHDA, CDR2 SQIVND (reference sequence). The V segment lost 7 bases and the J segment 7 bases; nucleotides outside the gene matches: 9. Via MiXCR, TCRdb re-called the 5' RACE reads, giving one row per CDR3 protein. This sample has some 110,000 distinct CDR3 sequences, with under 8.5% found just once. The source material was CD4+ T cells sorted from PBMCs, sampled 10 to 11 days after the first yellow fever vaccination. The clonotype was recovered from a young man who received the YFV17D yellow fever vaccine. The chain has TRBV19 and TRBJ1-5, with 8 bases fitting TRBD1. CDR3 sequence: CASTGQGARQPQHF. The CDR3 DNA reads TGTGCCAGTACGGGTCAGGGGGCGCGACAGCCCCAGCATTTT.